The source of this T cell receptor (beta chain) is a study of T cell responses to AZD1222 COVID-19 vaccine. Study overall: Pooled in the analysis were second doses at about 4 or about 12 weeks.

Overall study results and limits: The number of AZD1222 recipients seropositive at baseline was only five to seven. Spike-specific TCR breadth rose after two AZD1222 doses, and depth rose as well. White British donors predominated, females outnumbered males, and clonal diversity was possibly underestimated.

The repertoire was sequenced with immunoSEQ multiplex PCR; TCRdb's copy has only in-frame clones and lacks some. In the table there are 120,000 or so clones, roughly 91% of which are singletons. This CDR3 has 18 residues. V gave up 2 bases and J gave up 4 bases; unmatched junction bases: 13. The germline V gene has CDR1 SGHTS and CDR2 YDEGEE. This clone was seen only once. Antigen: not known. This sequence originates from an adult in good health. Source: peripheral blood, taken on day 0 of AZD1222 vaccination. The chain has TRBV5-8 and TRBJ1-5; 9 nucleotides match TRBD1. This CDR3 is CASSFLPGDRAFNQPQHF. As DNA, the CDR3 is TGTGCCAGCAGCTTTCTCCCAGGGGACAGGGCCTTTAATCAGCCCCAGCATTTT.